This TCR beta chain was recovered during a study of blood T cell repertoires in COVID-19. For the study at large: Some COVID-19 samples were acute and others convalescent; all came from the United States, Italy and Spain. T cells, B-cell-depleted T cells, or PBMCs supplied cDNA or gDNA.

Original analysis: It was from reference gene primer amplification that nucleated cell counts were estimated. The method was immunoSEQ multiplex PCR; TCRdb's version includes in-frame clones alone and lacks a portion of them. V and J calls and clone size are copied from that table; D and trimming were computed from the DNA. The sample holds over 150,000 clones, around 84% seen once. The V gene's germline CDR1 is LGHDT and CDR2 YNNKEL (reference sequence). The CDR3 is 16 residues long. The trim removed 2 bases at V and 4 bases at J, leaving 10 bases unmatched. This rearrangement joins TRBV3-1 (or the pseudogene TRBV3-2) to TRBJ1-2; 7 bases match TRBD1. The sequencing input was peripheral blood. This TCR came from a woman aged 55-69 years with COVID-19, enrolled during active disease. The CDR3: CASSQPTGPAGYGYTF. CDR3 coding DNA: TGTGCCAGCAGCCAACCGACAGGGCCGGCGGGCTATGGCTACACCTTC.